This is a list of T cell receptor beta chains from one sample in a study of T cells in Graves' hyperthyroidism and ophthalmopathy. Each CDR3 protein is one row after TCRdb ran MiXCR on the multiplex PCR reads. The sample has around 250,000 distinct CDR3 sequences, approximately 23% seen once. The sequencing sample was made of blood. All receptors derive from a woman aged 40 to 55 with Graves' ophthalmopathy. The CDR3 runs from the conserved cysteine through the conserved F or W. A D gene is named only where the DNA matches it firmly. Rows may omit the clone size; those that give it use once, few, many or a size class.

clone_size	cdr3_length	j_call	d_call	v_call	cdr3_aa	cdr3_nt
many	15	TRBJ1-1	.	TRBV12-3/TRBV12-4	CASSPDPPKGTEAFF	TGTGCCAGCAGTCCCGACCCCCCCAAGGGCACTGAAGCTTTCTTT
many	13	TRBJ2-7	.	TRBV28	CASSTGSLYEQYF	TGTGCCAGCAGTACAGGGAGCCTCTACGAGCAGTACTTC
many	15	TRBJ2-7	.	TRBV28	CASSSRARGFHEQYF	TGTGCCAGCAGTTCCCGGGCCCGGGGTTTCCACGAGCAGTACTTC
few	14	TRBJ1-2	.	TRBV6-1	CASRPTQGGYGYTF	TGTGCCAGCAGGCCGACGCAGGGAGGGTATGGCTACACCTTC
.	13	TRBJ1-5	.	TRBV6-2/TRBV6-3	CASSYRSHQPQHF	TGTGCCAGCAGCTACAGAAGCCATCAGCCCCAGCATTTT
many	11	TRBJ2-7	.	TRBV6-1	CASSEEEVQYF	TGTGCCAGCAGTGAAGAGGAGGTGCAGTACTTC
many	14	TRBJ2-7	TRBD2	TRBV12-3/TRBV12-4	CASTQLAGDHEQYF	TGTGCCAGCACCCAACTAGCGGGAGACCACGAGCAGTACTTC
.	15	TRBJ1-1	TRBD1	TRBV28	CASSYGTALDTEAFF	TGTGCCAGCAGTTACGGGACAGCCCTTGACACTGAAGCTTTCTTT
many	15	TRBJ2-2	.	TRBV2	CATSYGTLSTGELFF	TGTGCCACTTCCTACGGGACTCTTTCCACCGGGGAGCTGTTTTTT
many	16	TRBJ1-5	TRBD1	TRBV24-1	CATCDSTGHSNQPQHF	TGTGCCACCTGTGATTCGACAGGGCATAGCAATCAGCCCCAGCATTTT
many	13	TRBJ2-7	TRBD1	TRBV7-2	CASSLQTGLEQYF	TGTGCCAGCAGCTTACAGACAGGGCTCGAGCAGTACTTC
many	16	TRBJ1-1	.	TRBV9	CASSPRSGAVGTEAFF	TGTGCCAGCAGCCCTAGGAGCGGGGCCGTGGGCACTGAAGCTTTCTTT
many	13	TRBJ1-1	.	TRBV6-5	CASRAGANTEAFF	TGTGCCAGCAGGGCCGGGGCCAACACTGAAGCTTTCTTT
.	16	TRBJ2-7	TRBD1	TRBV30	CAWSTLPGQGFYEQYF	TGTGCCTGGAGTACCCTTCCGGGACAGGGTTTTTACGAGCAGTACTTC
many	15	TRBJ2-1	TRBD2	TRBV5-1	CASSLGGGGNNEQFF	TGCGCCAGCAGCTTGGGTGGCGGGGGGAACAATGAGCAGTTCTTC
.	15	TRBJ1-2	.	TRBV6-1	CASSLDISASGGYTF	TGTGCCAGCAGTCTAGACATCTCGGCGAGCGGTGGCTACACCTTC
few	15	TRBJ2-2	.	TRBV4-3	CASSQGTTNTGELFF	TGCGCCAGCAGCCAGGGGACCACGAACACCGGGGAGCTGTTTTTT
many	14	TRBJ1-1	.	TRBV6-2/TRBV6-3	CASTLGALNTEAFF	TGTGCCAGCACCCTAGGGGCCTTGAACACTGAAGCTTTCTTT
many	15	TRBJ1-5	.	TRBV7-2	CASSSKGRGLSPQHF	TGTGCCAGCAGCTCTAAAGGGCGGGGCCTGTCACCCCAGCATTTT
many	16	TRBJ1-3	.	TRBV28	CASTPATVSSGNTIYF	TGTGCCAGCACTCCAGCGACGGTGAGCTCTGGAAACACCATATATTTT